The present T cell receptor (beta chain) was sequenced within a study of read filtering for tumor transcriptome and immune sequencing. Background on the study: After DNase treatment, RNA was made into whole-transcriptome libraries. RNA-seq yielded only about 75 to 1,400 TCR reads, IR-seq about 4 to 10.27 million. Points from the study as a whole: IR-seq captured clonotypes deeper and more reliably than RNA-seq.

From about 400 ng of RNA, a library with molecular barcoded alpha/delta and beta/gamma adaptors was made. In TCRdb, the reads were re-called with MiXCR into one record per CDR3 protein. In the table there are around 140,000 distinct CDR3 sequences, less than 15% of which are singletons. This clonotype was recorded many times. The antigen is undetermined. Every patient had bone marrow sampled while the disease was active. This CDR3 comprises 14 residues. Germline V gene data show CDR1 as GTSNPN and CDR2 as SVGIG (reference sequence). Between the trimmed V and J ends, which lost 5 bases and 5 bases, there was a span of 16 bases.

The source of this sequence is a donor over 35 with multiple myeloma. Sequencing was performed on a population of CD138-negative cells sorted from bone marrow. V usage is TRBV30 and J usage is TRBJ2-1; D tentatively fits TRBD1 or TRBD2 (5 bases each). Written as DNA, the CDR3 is TGTGCCTGGGGTCCTACGGGGCCCGACAATGAGCAGTTCTTC. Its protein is CAWGPTGPDNEQFF.